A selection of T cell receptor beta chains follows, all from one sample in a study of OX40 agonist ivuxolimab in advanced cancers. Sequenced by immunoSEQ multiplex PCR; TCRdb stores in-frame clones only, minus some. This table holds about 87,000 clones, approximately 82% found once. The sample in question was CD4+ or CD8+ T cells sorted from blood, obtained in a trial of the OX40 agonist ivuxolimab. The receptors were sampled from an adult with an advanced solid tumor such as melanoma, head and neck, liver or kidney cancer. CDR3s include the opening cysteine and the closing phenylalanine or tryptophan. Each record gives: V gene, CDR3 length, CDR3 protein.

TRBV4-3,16,CASSPQIQGADYGYTF
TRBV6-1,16,CASSGRAGGSTDTQYF
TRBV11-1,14,CASSPWTDSYEQYF
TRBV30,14,CAWSGSGGFYGYTF
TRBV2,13,CASSEGAGTTQYF
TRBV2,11,CASLKAGEQFF
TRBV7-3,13,CASSLRGRQPQHF
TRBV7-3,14,CASSFQGDGNEQFF
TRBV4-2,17,CASSQDGDRVSYNEQFF
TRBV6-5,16,CASSYSLRDRAREQYF
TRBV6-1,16,CASSGHLPTPKGGYTF
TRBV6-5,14,CASSPPGGVYEQYF
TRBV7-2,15,CASSRQRPSTDTQYF
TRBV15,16,CATSRNSGGKTDTQYF
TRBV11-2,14,CASTRTGSFYEQYF
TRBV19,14,CASSTGLNPGELFF
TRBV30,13,CARSTGLDTEAFF
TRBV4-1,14,CASSQGQGRTEAFF